This T cell receptor beta chain stems from a study of T-cell memory formation after mild COVID-19. Study information: Largely, TCR clusters stayed within a single donor. Whole-study results and caveats: Clones contracting across day 15 to 85 had a balanced CD4/CD8 profile; later expanding clones leaned CD4+. Pre-infection memory carried some responding clones, suggesting that cross-reactive memory joined.

This clonotype has more than one count but fewer than ten. The antigen is undetermined. V lost 4 bases to trimming and J lost 5 bases, with 12 bases between them. The CDR3 length is 14 residues. Per germline, CDR1 SGHVS and CDR2 FQNEAQ. TCRdb called the 5' RACE reads again in MiXCR, with one record for every CDR3 protein. The repertoire holds under 150,000 distinct CDR3 sequences, with roughly 20% as singletons. V is TRBV7-8 and J is TRBJ1-5; perhaps TRBD1 as D (5 bases). The clonotype originates from a man between 18 and 35 years old who had mild COVID-19 (a few samples of this study predate the infection). Cell type and time point are not known. Material: PBMCs or a T cell subset sorted from them (not recorded which). CDR3: CASSWGPPHQPQHF. For the CDR3, the DNA is TGTGCCAGCAGCTGGGGACCTCCACATCAGCCCCAGCATTTT. Drawing the rest from reference TRBV7-8 and TRBJ1-5, the complete variable domain is GAGVSQSPRYKVAKRGQDVALRCDPISGHVSLFWYQQALGQGPEFLTYFQNEAQLDKSGLPSDRFFAERPEGSVSTLKIQRTQQEDSAVYLCASSWGPPHQPQHFGDGTRLSIL.